Below, 24 T cell receptor beta chains from the same sample are listed, as sequenced in a study of graft-versus-host responses after intestinal transplantation. Some clones are missing from TCRdb's copy, which holds only in-frame ones; the method was immunoSEQ multiplex PCR. This table has approximately 80,000 clones, roughly nine tenths appearing once. Antigens of these TCRs are unknown. This material consisted of unstimulated CD4+ T cells sorted from spleen or lymph node cells, taken before intestinal transplant. The receptors shown here come from a human donor who received an intestinal transplant.

This clone showed up just once. A junction end diverges from the germline sequence, so it may reflect a read error. The rearrangement uses TRBV7-7 and TRBJ2-5; the match to TRBD2 covers 13 bases. The CDR3 loop spans 17 amino acids. Germline CDR1 reads SSHAT; CDR2 reads FNYEAQ (reference sequence). Here the CDR3 DNA reads TGTGCTAGCAGCTTAGGACTAGCGGGAGCTGGGCAAGAGACCCAGTACTTC. Protein: CASSLGLAGAGQETQYF.

The chain has TRBV19 and TRBJ2-7, with 7 bases that match TRBD1. Germline V gives CDR1 LNHDA, CDR2 SQIVND (reference sequence). V trimming: 7 bases; J trimming: 3 bases; junction bases outside the gene matches: 6. The CDR3 has 13 residues. DNA for the CDR3: TGTGCCAGTAACCCGACAGGGAGCTACGAGCAGTACTTC. This sequence encodes CASNPTGSYEQYF.

The rearrangement uses TRBV5-1 and TRBJ1-2, with TRBD1 as a possible D gene (5 bases). Germline values: CDR1 SGHRS, CDR2 YFSETQ. The CDR3 sequence is 13 residues long. Trimming removed 7 bases at V and 3 bases at J, with 13 bases between. This CDR3 is CASYADSYYGYTF. As DNA, the CDR3 is TGCGCCAGCTACGCAGACAGTTACTATGGCTACACCTTC.

This clone was observed a single time. CDR3 nucleotides: TGTGCCAGTAGTTCTCAGGGGTACAATCAGCCCCAGCATTTT. It encodes CASSSQGYNQPQHF. The V gene is TRBV19, the J gene TRBJ1-5, with D possibly being TRBD1 (6 bases). V was cut by 5 bases and J by 3 bases, with 11 bases left in between. The CDR3 runs to 14 residues. The germline V gene encodes CDR1 LNHDA and CDR2 SQIVND (reference sequence).

V gene TRBV10-3 combines with J gene TRBJ2-3; 7 nucleotides agree with TRBD1. This CDR3 region has 13 residues. CDR1 is ENHRY and CDR2 is SYGVKD in the germline V gene. With V trimmed by 10 bases and J by 0 bases, 4 bases remained unmatched. CDR3 residues: CATRGGSTDTQYF. In DNA, the CDR3 is TGTGCCACCAGAGGGGGCAGCACAGATACGCAGTATTTT.

The V call is TRBV27, the J call TRBJ1-4, with no clear D. This CDR3 region has 13 residues. From germline, CDR1 is MNHEY and CDR2 SMNVEV (reference sequence). Deletions cut 0 bases from V and 4 bases from J, with 3 bases between. The CDR3 region is CASSLSHNEKLFF. The CDR3 DNA sequence: TGTGCCAGCAGTTTATCCCATAATGAAAAACTGTTTTTT.

The chain's CDR3 is CASSLGTGSYTGANVLTF. The DNA for the CDR3 is TGCGCCAGCAGCTTGGGGACAGGGTCGTACACTGGGGCCAACGTCCTGACTTTC. This chain uses TRBV5-1 with TRBJ2-6; 8 bases align to TRBD1. With V trimmed by 0 bases and J by 2 bases, 7 bases remained unmatched. Germline assignment: CDR1 SGHRS and CDR2 YFSETQ. The CDR3 is made up of 18 amino acids.

V usage is TRBV5-1 and J usage is TRBJ1-1; 8 bases align to TRBD1. V lost 4 bases, J lost 8 bases, and 4 bases stayed unmatched. The V gene's germline CDR1 is SGHRS and CDR2 YFSETQ. This CDR3 region has 12 residues. The CDR3 sequence is CASSEHRGEAFF. CDR3 nucleotide sequence: TGCGCCAGCAGCGAACACAGGGGGGAAGCTTTCTTT. Looking up the rest from reference TRBV5-1 and TRBJ1-1 gives the full variable domain: KAGVTQTPRYLIKTRGQQVTLSCSPISGHRSVSWYQQTPGQGLQFLFEYFSETQRNKGNFPGRFSGRQFSNSRSEMNVSTLELGDSALYLCASSEHRGEAFFGQGTRLTVV.

The genes are TRBV5-1 and TRBJ1-2; unclear D gene. Germline CDR1 is SGHRS and CDR2 is YFSETQ. The CDR3 extends over 14 amino acids. Trimming stripped 0 bases from V and 2 bases from J, with 8 bases between. Written as DNA, the CDR3 is TGCGCCAGCAGCTTGGGGGCGGGGAACTATGGCTACACCTTC. This translates into CASSLGAGNYGYTF.

This clone was seen a handful of times. The chain couples TRBV4-1 to TRBJ2-7; a weak D match, TRBD2 (5 bases). V lost 0 bases and J lost 0, with 15 bases in between. CDR3 size: 17 residues. Per germline, CDR1 MGHRA and CDR2 YSYEKL. The chain's CDR3 is CASSQDGAAQDSYEQYF. The CDR3 DNA follows: TGCGCCAGCAGCCAAGATGGAGCGGCCCAGGACTCCTACGAGCAGTACTTC.

CDR3 in DNA: TGTGCCAGCAGTTACTCGGGGACAGGGTACACTGAAGCTTTCTTT. The encoded protein is CASSYSGTGYTEAFF. The chain joins TRBV6-5 to TRBJ1-1; TRBD1 aligns across 9 bases. Losses at the gene ends were 0 bases for V and 3 bases for J; bases not matched to a gene: 2. In germline, CDR1 is MNHEY, CDR2 SVGAGI. CDR3 size: 15 residues.

This chain uses TRBV5-1 with TRBJ1-4; TRBD1 matches 9 bases. The germline CDR1 and CDR2 sequences are SGHRS and YFSETQ. CDR3 size: 14 residues. The trim removed 2 bases at V and 5 bases at J, leaving 1 base unmatched. In DNA form, the CDR3 reads TGCGCCAGCAGCTTCGGACAGGGGAATGAAAAACTGTTTTTT. Amino acid sequence: CASSFGQGNEKLFF.

This clone was seen just once. V usage is TRBV6-1 and J usage is TRBJ1-6, with TRBD1 identical over 9 bases. The CDR3 runs to 15 residues. J lost 9 bases, V lost 3 bases, and 6 bases had no gene match. Germline values: CDR1 MNHNS, CDR2 SASEGT. The CDR3 loop reads CASSETGTGFSPLHF. CDR3 sequence (DNA): TGTGCCAGCAGTGAGACCGGGACAGGGTTTTCACCCCTCCACTTT.

The V call is TRBV5-1, the J call TRBJ2-2; D perhaps matches TRBD2 (6 bases). The CDR3 totals 15 residues. V was clipped by 4 bases and J by 0 bases, with 10 bases between them. Germline CDR1 reads SGHRS; CDR2 reads YFSETQ. The CDR3 loop is CASSLPSANTGELFF. CDR3 bases: TGCGCCAGCAGCCTCCCTAGCGCGAACACCGGGGAGCTGTTTTTT. Drawing the rest from reference TRBV5-1 and TRBJ2-2, the complete variable domain is KAGVTQTPRYLIKTRGQQVTLSCSPISGHRSVSWYQQTPGQGLQFLFEYFSETQRNKGNFPGRFSGRQFSNSRSEMNVSTLELGDSALYLCASSLPSANTGELFFGEGSRLTVL.

The J gene is TRBJ1-3, the V gene TRBV28; tentative D call: TRBD1 (6 bases). Deletions cut 8 bases from V and 3 bases from J, with 11 bases between. Germline CDR1 and CDR2: MDHEN and SYDVKM. CDR3 length: 13 residues. The CDR3 nucleotides are TGTGCCAGCTACACAGGGCTTGGAAACACCATATATTTT. Translation: CASYTGLGNTIYF.

This sequence joins TRBV6-6 and TRBJ2-5; D not resolved. The better agreement between TRBJ2-7 and the DNA end casts doubt on the J call. The length of the CDR3 is 13 residues. The germline V gene encodes CDR1 MNHNY and CDR2 SVGAGI (reference sequence). The CDR3 here is CASAPSRLGEQYF. CDR3 sequence (DNA): TGTGCCAGTGCGCCCTCCAGGTTAGGCGAGCAGTACTTC.

V and J are TRBV29-1 and TRBJ2-7; 12 bases align to TRBD2. This CDR3 has 13 residues. V shed 3 bases and J 5 bases; nucleotides not matched to a gene: 2. CDR1 is SQVTM and CDR2 is ANQGSEA in the germline V gene. The CDR3 sequence: CSVDPSGRDEQYF. CDR3 nucleotide sequence: TGCAGCGTTGACCCTAGCGGGAGGGACGAGCAGTACTTC.

The chain recombines TRBV5-1 with TRBJ2-4, with D perhaps TRBD1 (5 bases). The germline V and J ends were trimmed by 0 bases and 1 base, with 5 bases remaining between them. CDR3 length equals 14 residues. In germline, CDR1 is SGHRS, CDR2 YFSETQ. The CDR3 DNA sequence: TGCGCCAGCAGCTTGGGACAGGCCAAAAACATTCAGTACTTC. Translation: CASSLGQAKNIQYF. The whole variable domain, remainder taken from reference TRBV5-1 and TRBJ2-4, is KAGVTQTPRYLIKTRGQQVTLSCSPISGHRSVSWYQQTPGQGLQFLFEYFSETQRNKGNFPGRFSGRQFSNSRSEMNVSTLELGDSALYLCASSLGQAKNIQYFGAGTRLSVL.

The V and J genes are TRBV5-1 and TRBJ2-3; 10 nucleotides match TRBD1. With V trimmed by 4 bases and J by 8 bases, 10 bases remained unmatched. The CDR3 sequence is 15 residues long. The germline V gene has CDR1 SGHRS and CDR2 YFSETQ. This chain's CDR3 is CASSLSDRGRVTQYF. The CDR3 nucleotides read TGCGCCAGCAGCCTCTCCGACAGGGGGCGAGTTACGCAGTATTTT.

The chain carries TRBV28 and TRBJ1-1; 7 nucleotides agree with TRBD1. V trimming: 3 bases; J trimming: 5 bases; junction bases outside the gene matches: 9. This CDR3 has 15 amino acids. Germline V gene lookup returns CDR1 MDHEN and CDR2 SYDVKM. CDR3 loop: CASSFPTGAITEAFF. The CDR3 region has the DNA TGTGCCAGCAGTTTTCCCACAGGGGCTATTACTGAAGCTTTCTTT.

The chain links TRBV6-1 to TRBJ1-3; D ambiguous. Germline V CDR1 and CDR2: MNHNS, SASEGT. Trimming took off 9 bases at V and 0 bases at J, with 6 bases between the two ends. The CDR3 length is 12 residues. CDR3 nucleotides: TGTGCCAGTACTAACTCTGGAAACACCATATATTTT. Translated, it gives CASTNSGNTIYF.

The J gene is TRBJ1-1, the V gene TRBV25-1; tentatively, D is TRBD1 (6 bases). This CDR3 comprises 12 residues. V was shortened by 3 bases and J by 5 bases, with 7 bases between the two germline ends. In germline, CDR1 is MGHDK, CDR2 SYGVNS. CDR3 coding DNA: TGTGCCAGCAGTGAGGGGGCTACTGAAGCTTTCTTT. This gives the protein CASSEGATEAFF.

The J gene is TRBJ1-6, the V gene TRBV5-6; a possible D gene is TRBD1 (6 bases). V was clipped by 0 bases and J by 10 bases, with 11 bases between them. The CDR3 consists of 14 residues. Germline CDR1 reads SGHDT; CDR2 reads YYEEEE. This CDR3 reads CASSLEQGYSPLHF. The CDR3 DNA reads TGTGCCAGCAGCTTGGAACAGGGTTACTCACCCCTCCACTTT.

The genes are TRBV20-1 and TRBJ2-7; 8 nucleotides line up with TRBD2. V lost 1 base and J lost 9; bases outside the gene matches: 2. The CDR3 is 11 amino acids. Germline V gene sequence: CDR1 DFQATT, CDR2 SNEGSKA (reference sequence). The chain's CDR3 is CSARAAGGQYF. CDR3 coding DNA: TGCAGTGCTAGAGCGGCGGGGGGGCAGTACTTC.